Following are 15 T cell receptor beta chains from one sample sequenced in a study of blood T cell repertoires in COVID-19. Only in-frame clones appear in the TCRdb table, and some are missing; sequencing was by immunoSEQ multiplex PCR. The sample holds under 80,000 clones, 70% to 90% seen once. What was sequenced was peripheral blood. The receptors were gathered from a man at least 80 years old in a cohort sampled during active COVID-19.

V is TRBV28 and J is TRBJ1-3; TRBD1 matches at 10 bases. This CDR3 has 16 amino acids. The germline V gene has CDR1 MDHEN and CDR2 SYDVKM. The ends lost 2 bases at V and 3 bases at J; junction bases unmatched: 4. DNA for the CDR3: TGTGCCAGCAGTTTAGTGGGGACAGGGGTTGGAAACACCATATATTTT. This translates into CASSLVGTGVGNTIYF. The whole variable domain, filled in from reference TRBV28 and TRBJ1-3, reads DVKVTQSSRYLVKRTGEKVFLECVQDMDHENMFWYRQDPGLGLRLIYFSYDVKMKEKGDIPEGYSVSREKKERFSLILESASTNQTSMYLCASSLVGTGVGNTIYFGEGSWLTVV.

V gene TRBV7-8 combines with J gene TRBJ2-3; D is unresolved. Per germline, CDR1 SGHVS and CDR2 FQNEAQ. The V end lost 7 bases, the J end lost 1 base, and 18 bases lay between the germline ends. The CDR3 totals 16 residues. The CDR3 region has the DNA TGTGCCAGCAAGTCAGCAGGCCCACTTCGCACAGATACGCAGTATTTT. Protein sequence: CASKSAGPLRTDTQYF.

This clone was counted between two and nine times. The chain links TRBV11-2 to TRBJ2-7; D gene uncertain. The germline V gene encodes CDR1 SGHAT and CDR2 FQNNGV. Trimming left V 3 bases short and J 3 bases short, with 9 bases between. The CDR3 covers 13 residues. CDR3 in amino acids: CASSLRHGYEQYF. CDR3 sequence (DNA): TGTGCCAGCAGCTTGAGGCACGGCTACGAGCAGTACTTC.

The rearrangement links TRBV7-8 to TRBJ1-1; 10 positions agree with TRBD1. In germline, CDR1 is SGHVS, CDR2 FQNEAQ. V lost 5 bases to trimming and J lost 10 bases; unmatched junction nucleotides: 10. The CDR3 sequence is 14 residues long. The CDR3 nucleotides are TGTGCCAGCAGCCGAGGCGCCGGGACAGGGGCAGCTTTCTTT. Amino acid sequence: CASSRGAGTGAAFF.

The V gene is TRBV7-2, the J gene TRBJ1-5; 9 bases agree with TRBD1. The CDR3 covers 15 residues. CDR1 and CDR2 (germline): SGHTA, FQGNSA. Losses at the gene ends were 4 bases for V and 6 bases for J; bases not matched to a gene: 7. The chain's CDR3 is CASSSQGAVGQPQHF. CDR3 in DNA: TGTGCCAGCAGCTCACAGGGGGCGGTGGGTCAGCCCCAGCATTTT.

The V call is TRBV5-6, the J call TRBJ1-2; D is undetermined. The CDR3 extends over 13 amino acids. The germline gives CDR1 SGHDT, CDR2 YYEEEE. The germline V and J ends were trimmed by 6 bases and 5 bases, with 14 bases remaining between them. The CDR3 loop is CASTMGVGYGYTF. The CDR3 coding sequence is TGTGCCAGCACCATGGGAGTTGGTTATGGCTACACCTTC. The entire variable domain, with the rest obtained from reference TRBV5-6 and TRBJ1-2, is as follows: DAGVTQSPTHLIKTRGQQVTLRCSPKSGHDTVSWYQQALGQGPQFIFQYYEEEERQRGNFPDRFSGHQFPNYSSELNVNALLLGDSALYLCASTMGVGYGYTFGSGTRLTVV.

The CDR3 spells CSVERSTDTQYF. Written as DNA, the CDR3 is TGCAGCGTTGAGCGCAGCACAGATACGCAGTATTTT. The chain employs TRBV29-1 and TRBJ2-3; D unclear. The germline CDR1 and CDR2 sequences are SQVTM and ANQGSEA. V shed 3 bases and J shed 0 bases, with 4 bases lying between them. The CDR3 is 12 residues long.

The rearrangement joins TRBV10-3 to TRBJ2-7; possibly TRBD1 for D (6 bases). The germline V gene has CDR1 ENHRY and CDR2 SYGVKD. The CDR3 has 13 residues. Trimming took off 2 bases at V and 3 bases at J, with 8 bases between the two ends. CDR3 sequence reads: CAISETGIYEQYV. The CDR3 bases are TGTGCCATCAGTGAGACAGGGATCTACGAGCAGTACGTC.

The gene calls are TRBV9 and TRBJ1-2, with no clear D. There are 17 residues in the CDR3. Deletions cut 0 bases from V and 5 bases from J, with 20 bases between. CDR1 and CDR2 from the germline V gene are SGDLS and YYNGEE. CDR3 region: CASSVEMSPGDFYGYTF. The CDR3 DNA follows: TGTGCCAGCAGCGTAGAGATGAGTCCTGGAGACTTTTATGGCTACACCTTC.

V gene TRBV9 combines with J gene TRBJ2-3, with 8 bases fitting TRBD2. Looked up from germline, CDR1 is SGDLS and CDR2 is YYNGEE. The trim removed 1 base at V and 6 bases at J, leaving 7 bases unmatched. There are 15 residues in the CDR3. CDR3 amino acids: CASSVPAGVGDTQYF. The CDR3 coding sequence is TGTGCCAGCAGCGTACCAGCGGGGGTAGGGGATACGCAGTATTTT. Full variable domain (outside the CDR3, taken from reference TRBV9 and TRBJ2-3): DSGVTQTPKHLITATGQRVTLRCSPRSGDLSVYWYQQSLDQGLQFLIQYYNGEERAKGNILERFSAQQFPDLHSELNLSSLELGDSALYFCASSVPAGVGDTQYFGPGTRLTVL.

This chain joins TRBV5-5 and TRBJ1-1, with 9 positions matching TRBD1. Germline V gene sequence: CDR1 SGHKS, CDR2 YYEKEE (reference sequence). J gave up 4 bases and V 1 base, and 8 bases lay outside the gene matches. CDR3 size: 16 residues. In DNA, the CDR3 is TGTGCCAGCAGCTTGCGACGGTTGACAGGGGGCACTGAAGCTTTCTTT. Its protein product is CASSLRRLTGGTEAFF.

The J gene is TRBJ1-1, the V gene TRBV5-4; possible D gene TRBD1, 5 bases. In germline, CDR1 is SGHNT, CDR2 YYREEE (reference sequence). V lost 4 bases to trimming and J lost 4 bases, with 11 bases between them. The CDR3 length is 13 residues. CDR3 protein: CASSRGVGTEAFF. The CDR3 bases are TGTGCCAGCAGCAGGGGTGTCGGCACTGAAGCTTTCTTT.

This chain uses TRBV7-6 with TRBJ2-7; 12 bases are shared with TRBD1. CDR3 length: 15 amino acids. Germline V CDR1 and CDR2: SGHVS, FNYEAQ. Losses at the gene ends were 1 base for V and 2 bases for J; bases not matched to a gene: 0. This chain's CDR3 is CASSLGDRGPYEQYF. In DNA form, the CDR3 reads TGTGCCAGCAGCTTAGGGGACAGGGGGCCCTACGAGCAGTACTTC. Supplemented by reference TRBV7-6 and TRBJ2-7, the full variable domain reads GAGVSQSPRYKVTKRGQDVALRCDPISGHVSLYWYRQALGQGPEFLTYFNYEAQQDKSGLPNDRFSAERPEGSISTLTIQRTEQRDSAMYRCASSLGDRGPYEQYFGPGTRLTVT.

V is TRBV7-2 and J is TRBJ2-5; possible D gene TRBD2, 7 bases. Germline CDR1 SGHTA, CDR2 FQGNSA. V was shortened by 6 bases and J by 4 bases, with 18 bases between the two germline ends. This CDR3 comprises 15 residues. The CDR3 nucleotides are TGTGCCAGCAGTGAGGGGGGCGGGGGTCGAGAGACCCAGTACTTC. This codes for CASSEGGGGRETQYF. The whole variable domain, remainder taken from reference TRBV7-2 and TRBJ2-5, is GAGVSQSPSNKVTEKGKDVELRCDPISGHTALYWYRQSLGQGLEFLIYFQGNSAPDKSGLPSDRFSAERTGGSVSTLTIQRTQQEDSAVYLCASSEGGGGRETQYFGPGTRLLVL.

The chain carries TRBV15 and TRBJ2-6; no firm D call. Trimming took off 2 bases at V and 0 bases at J, with 8 bases between the two ends. Per the germline V gene, CDR1 is LNHNV and CDR2 is YYDKDF (reference sequence). The CDR3 sequence is 16 residues long. The CDR3 spells CATSRKTPSGANVLTF. The CDR3, as DNA: TGTGCCACCAGCAGAAAGACACCCTCTGGGGCCAACGTCCTGACTTTC.